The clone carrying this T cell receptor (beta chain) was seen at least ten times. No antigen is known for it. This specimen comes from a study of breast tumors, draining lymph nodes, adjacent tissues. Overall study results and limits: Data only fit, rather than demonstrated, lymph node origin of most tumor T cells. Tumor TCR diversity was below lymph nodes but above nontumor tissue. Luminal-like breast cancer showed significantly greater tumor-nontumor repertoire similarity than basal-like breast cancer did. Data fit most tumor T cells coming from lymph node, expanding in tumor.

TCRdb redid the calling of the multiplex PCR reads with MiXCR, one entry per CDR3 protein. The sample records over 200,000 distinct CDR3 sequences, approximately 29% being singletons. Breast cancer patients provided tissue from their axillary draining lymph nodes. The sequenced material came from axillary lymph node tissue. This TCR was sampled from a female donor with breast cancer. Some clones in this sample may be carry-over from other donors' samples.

The CDR3 bases are TGCAGTGCACAAGACTGGCCGGGACTTCCAAACTCCTACGAGCAGTACTTC. This sequence encodes CSAQDWPGLPNSYEQYF. This chain connects TRBV20-1 to TRBJ2-7, with D possibly matching TRBD2 (6 bases). Trimming cost V 6 bases and J 0 bases, with 24 bases left between them. CDR3 length: 17 residues. The V gene's germline CDR1 is DFQATT and CDR2 SNEGSKA (reference sequence).